The clone carrying this T cell receptor beta chain was recorded a few times. What it binds is not known. The entry originates in a study of early T cells in non-severe SARS-CoV-2 infection. About the research overall: Sequencing of unsorted whole blood was done on bulk RNA, leaving chains unpaired.

Regarding the study as a whole: Matching results from VDJdb favored anti-spike CD8 responses, leaving private and CD4 specificities undetected.

Trimming removed 3 bases at V and 0 bases at J, with 14 bases between. The CDR3 is 16 amino acids. Germline CDR1 is LNHDA and CDR2 is SQIVND (reference sequence). Unique molecular identifiers were attached to individual cDNA molecules. TCRdb re-called the 5' RACE reads through MiXCR, storing one row per CDR3 protein. The data show roughly 100,000 distinct CDR3 sequences, with less than 15% seen just once and 4.4% held by the top ten. The clonotype comes from an adult who was a healthcare worker with PCR-confirmed SARS-CoV-2 infection or an uninfected control (not recorded which). This chain connects TRBV19 to TRBJ2-5; no firm D call. This material consisted of whole blood, taken at baseline. CDR3 in amino acids: CASSIGDLLNQETQYF. Written as DNA, the CDR3 is TGTGCCAGTAGTATCGGTGACCTCCTCAACCAAGAGACCCAGTACTTC.